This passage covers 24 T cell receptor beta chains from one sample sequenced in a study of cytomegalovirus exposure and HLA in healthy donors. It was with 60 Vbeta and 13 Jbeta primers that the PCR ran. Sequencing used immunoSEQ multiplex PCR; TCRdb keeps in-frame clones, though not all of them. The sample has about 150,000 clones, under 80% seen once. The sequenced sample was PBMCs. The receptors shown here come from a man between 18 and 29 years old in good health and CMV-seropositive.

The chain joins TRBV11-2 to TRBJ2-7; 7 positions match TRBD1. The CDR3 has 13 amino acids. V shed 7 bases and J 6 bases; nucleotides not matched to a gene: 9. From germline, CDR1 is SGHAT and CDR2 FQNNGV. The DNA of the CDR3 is TGTGCCAGCACAGGACAGGCCTTGGTCGAGCAGTACTTC. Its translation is CASTGQALVEQYF.

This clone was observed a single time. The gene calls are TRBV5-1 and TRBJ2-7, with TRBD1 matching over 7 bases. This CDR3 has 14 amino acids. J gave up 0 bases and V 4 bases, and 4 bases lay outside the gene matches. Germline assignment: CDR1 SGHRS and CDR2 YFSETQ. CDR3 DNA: TGCGCCAGCAGCCCAGGACAGGTCTCCTACGAGCAGTACTTC. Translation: CASSPGQVSYEQYF. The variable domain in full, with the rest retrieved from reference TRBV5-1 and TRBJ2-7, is KAGVTQTPRYLIKTRGQQVTLSCSPISGHRSVSWYQQTPGQGLQFLFEYFSETQRNKGNFPGRFSGRQFSNSRSEMNVSTLELGDSALYLCASSPGQVSYEQYFGPGTRLTVT.

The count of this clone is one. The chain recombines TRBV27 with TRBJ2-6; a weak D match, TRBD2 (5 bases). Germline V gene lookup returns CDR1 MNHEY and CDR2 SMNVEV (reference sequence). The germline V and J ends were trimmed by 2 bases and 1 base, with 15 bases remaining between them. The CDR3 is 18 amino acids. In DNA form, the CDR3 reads TGTGCCAGCAGTTTAATTGGCCGGGATTTGTCTGGGGCCAACGTCCTGACTTTC. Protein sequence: CASSLIGRDLSGANVLTF.

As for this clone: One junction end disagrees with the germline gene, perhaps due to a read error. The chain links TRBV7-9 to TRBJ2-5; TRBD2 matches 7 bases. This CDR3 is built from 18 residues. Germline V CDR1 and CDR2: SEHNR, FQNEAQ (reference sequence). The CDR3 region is CSSSLRGRLAGEGETQYF. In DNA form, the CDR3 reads TGTTCCAGCAGCTTACGGGGCCGACTGGCGGGAGAGGGAGAGACCCAGTACTTC.

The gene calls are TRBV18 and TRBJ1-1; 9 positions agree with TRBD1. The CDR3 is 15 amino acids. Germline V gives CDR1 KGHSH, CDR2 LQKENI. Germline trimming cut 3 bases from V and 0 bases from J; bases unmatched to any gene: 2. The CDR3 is CASSPWTGVNTEAFF. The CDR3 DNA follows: TGTGCCAGCTCACCTTGGACAGGGGTGAACACTGAAGCTTTCTTT.

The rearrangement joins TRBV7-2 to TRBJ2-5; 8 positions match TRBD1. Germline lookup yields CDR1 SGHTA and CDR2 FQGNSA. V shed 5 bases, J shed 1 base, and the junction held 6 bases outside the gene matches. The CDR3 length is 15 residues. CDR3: CASSKGGQGQETQYF. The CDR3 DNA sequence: TGTGCCAGCAGCAAAGGTGGACAGGGCCAAGAGACCCAGTACTTC.

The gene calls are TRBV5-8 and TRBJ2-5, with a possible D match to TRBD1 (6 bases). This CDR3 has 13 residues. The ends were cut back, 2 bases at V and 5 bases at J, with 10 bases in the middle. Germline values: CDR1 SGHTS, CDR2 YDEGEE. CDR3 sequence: CASSFSGVETQYF. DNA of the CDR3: TGTGCCAGCAGCTTCTCAGGGGTGGAGACCCAGTACTTC.

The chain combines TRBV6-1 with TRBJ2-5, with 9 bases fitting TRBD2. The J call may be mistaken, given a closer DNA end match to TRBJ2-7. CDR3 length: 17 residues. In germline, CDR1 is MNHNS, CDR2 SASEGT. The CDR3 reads CASSVPVVASGIYEQYF. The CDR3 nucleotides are TGTGCCAGCAGTGTACCAGTGGTTGCTAGCGGGATCTACGAGCAGTACTTC.

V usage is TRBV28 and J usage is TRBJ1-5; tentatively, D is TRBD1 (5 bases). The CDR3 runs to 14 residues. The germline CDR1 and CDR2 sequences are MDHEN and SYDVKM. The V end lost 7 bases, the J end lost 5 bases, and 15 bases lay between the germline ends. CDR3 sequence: CASITPGGDQPQHF. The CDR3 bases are TGTGCCAGCATCACACCCGGAGGGGATCAGCCCCAGCATTTT.

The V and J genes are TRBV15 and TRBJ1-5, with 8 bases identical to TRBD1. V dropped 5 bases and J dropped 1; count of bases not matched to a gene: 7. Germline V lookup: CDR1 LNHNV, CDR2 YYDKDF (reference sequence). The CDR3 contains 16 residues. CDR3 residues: CATSPQGAGSNQPQHF. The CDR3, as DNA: TGTGCCACCAGCCCGCAGGGGGCCGGGAGCAATCAGCCCCAGCATTTT.

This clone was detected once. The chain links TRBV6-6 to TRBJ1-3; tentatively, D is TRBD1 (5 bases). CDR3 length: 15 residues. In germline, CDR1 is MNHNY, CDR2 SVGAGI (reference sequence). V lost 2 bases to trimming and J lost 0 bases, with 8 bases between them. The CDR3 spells CASSYDSISGNTIYF. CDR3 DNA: TGTGCCAGCAGTTACGACAGCATCTCTGGAAACACCATATATTTT.

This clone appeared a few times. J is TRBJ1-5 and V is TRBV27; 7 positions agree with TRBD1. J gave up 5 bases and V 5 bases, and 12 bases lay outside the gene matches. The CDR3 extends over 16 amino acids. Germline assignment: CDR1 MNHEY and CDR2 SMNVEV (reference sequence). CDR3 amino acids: CASSASQGERYQPQHF. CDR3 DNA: TGTGCCAGCAGTGCCTCCCAGGGGGAAAGGTATCAGCCCCAGCATTTT.

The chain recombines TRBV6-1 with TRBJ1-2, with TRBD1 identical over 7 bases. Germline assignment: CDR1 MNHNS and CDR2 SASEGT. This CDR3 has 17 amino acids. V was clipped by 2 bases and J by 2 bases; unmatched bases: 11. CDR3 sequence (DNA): TGTGCCAGCAGTGAATGGGACAGCGCACCTAAAAACTATGGCTACACCTTC. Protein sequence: CASSEWDSAPKNYGYTF.

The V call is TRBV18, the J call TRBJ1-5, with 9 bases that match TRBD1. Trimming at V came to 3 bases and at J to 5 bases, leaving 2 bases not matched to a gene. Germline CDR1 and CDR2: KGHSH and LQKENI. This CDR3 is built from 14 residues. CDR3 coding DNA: TGTGCCAGCTCACCGGGACAGGGCGATCAGCCCCAGCATTTT. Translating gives CASSPGQGDQPQHF. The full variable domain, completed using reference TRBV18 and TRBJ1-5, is NAGVMQNPRHLVRRRGQEARLRCSPMKGHSHVYWYRQLPEEGLKFMVYLQKENIIDESGMPKERFSAEFPKEGPSILRIQQVVRGDSAAYFCASSPGQGDQPQHFGDGTRLSIL.

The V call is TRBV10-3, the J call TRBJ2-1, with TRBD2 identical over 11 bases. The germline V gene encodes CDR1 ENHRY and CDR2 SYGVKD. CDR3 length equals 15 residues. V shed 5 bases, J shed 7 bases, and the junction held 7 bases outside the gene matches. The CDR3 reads CAISYVPSGGNEQFF. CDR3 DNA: TGTGCCATCAGTTATGTTCCTAGCGGGGGGAATGAGCAGTTCTTC.

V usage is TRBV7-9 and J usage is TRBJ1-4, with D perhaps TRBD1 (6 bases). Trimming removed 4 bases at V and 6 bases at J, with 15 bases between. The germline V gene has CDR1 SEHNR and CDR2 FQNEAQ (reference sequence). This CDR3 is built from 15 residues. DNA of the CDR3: TGTGCCAGCAGCTCAGGGACAAGGGCATATGAAAAACTGTTTTTT. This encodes CASSSGTRAYEKLFF.

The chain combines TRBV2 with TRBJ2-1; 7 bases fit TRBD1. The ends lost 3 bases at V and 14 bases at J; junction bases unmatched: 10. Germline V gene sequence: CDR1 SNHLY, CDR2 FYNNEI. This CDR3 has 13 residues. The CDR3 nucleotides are TGTGCCAGCAGTGAGAGGGGGCGAAGAAGAGAGTTCTTC. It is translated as CASSERGRRREFF.

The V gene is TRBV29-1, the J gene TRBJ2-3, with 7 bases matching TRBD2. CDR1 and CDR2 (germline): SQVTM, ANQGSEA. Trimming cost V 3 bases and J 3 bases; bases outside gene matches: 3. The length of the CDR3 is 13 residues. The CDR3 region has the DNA TGCAGCGTTGATAGGCGGGGGACAGATACGCAGTATTTT. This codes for CSVDRRGTDTQYF.

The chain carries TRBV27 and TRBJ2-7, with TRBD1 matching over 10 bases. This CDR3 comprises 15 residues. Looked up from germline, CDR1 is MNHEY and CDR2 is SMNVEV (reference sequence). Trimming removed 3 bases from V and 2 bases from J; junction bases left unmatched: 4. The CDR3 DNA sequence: TGTGCCAGCAGTTTGAAGGGACAGGGGACCTACGAGCAGTACTTC. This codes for CASSLKGQGTYEQYF.

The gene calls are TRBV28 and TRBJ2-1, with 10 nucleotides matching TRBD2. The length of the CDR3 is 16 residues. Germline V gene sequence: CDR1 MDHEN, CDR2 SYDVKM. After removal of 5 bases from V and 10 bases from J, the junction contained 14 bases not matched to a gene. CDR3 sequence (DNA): TGTGCCAGCAGTCTTACTAGCGGGACCGTCACAAGGGAGCAGTTCTTC. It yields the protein CASSLTSGTVTREQFF.

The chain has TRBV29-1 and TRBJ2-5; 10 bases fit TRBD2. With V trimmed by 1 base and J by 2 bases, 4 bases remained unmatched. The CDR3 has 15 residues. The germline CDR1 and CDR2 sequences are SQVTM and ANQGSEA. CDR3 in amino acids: CSVEGTSGGQETQYF. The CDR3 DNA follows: TGCAGCGTTGAAGGGACTAGCGGAGGACAAGAGACCCAGTACTTC.

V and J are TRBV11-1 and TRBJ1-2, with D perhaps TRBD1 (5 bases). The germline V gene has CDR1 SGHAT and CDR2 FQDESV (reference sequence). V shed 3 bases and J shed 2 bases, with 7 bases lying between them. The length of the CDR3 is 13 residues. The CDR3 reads CASSFGGNYGYTF. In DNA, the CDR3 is TGTGCCAGCAGCTTTGGGGGGAACTATGGCTACACCTTC.

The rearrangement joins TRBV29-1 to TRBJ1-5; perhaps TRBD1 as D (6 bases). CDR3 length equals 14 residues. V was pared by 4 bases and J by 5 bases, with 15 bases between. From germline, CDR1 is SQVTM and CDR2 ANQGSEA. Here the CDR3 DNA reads TGCAGCGTTGCCGGGACAACGGTCGATCAGCCCCAGCATTTT. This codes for CSVAGTTVDQPQHF.

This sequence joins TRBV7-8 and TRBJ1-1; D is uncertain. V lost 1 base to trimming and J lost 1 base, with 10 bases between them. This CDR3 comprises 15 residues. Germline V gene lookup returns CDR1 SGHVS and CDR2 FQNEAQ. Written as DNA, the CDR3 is TGTGCCAGCAGCTTAGGGAGGCCAGAGAACACTGAAGCTTTCTTT. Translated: CASSLGRPENTEAFF.